The 10 T cell receptor beta chains listed next were all sequenced from one sample in a study of T-cell memory formation after mild COVID-19. TCRdb re-analysed the 5' RACE reads in MiXCR, keeping a single row per CDR3 protein. This table has hundreds of thousands of distinct CDR3 sequences, around 15% appearing once. Sequencing input: PBMCs or a T cell subset sorted from them (not recorded which). The source is a man in his late teens or twenties who had mild COVID-19 (a few samples of this study predate the infection). Cell type and time point are not known.

This clonotype showed up just a few times. The chain links TRBV7-2 to TRBJ1-6, with D perhaps matching TRBD1 (5 bases). Germline V gene lookup returns CDR1 SGHTA and CDR2 FQGNSA. V lost 8 bases, J lost 7 bases, and 18 bases lay in between. The CDR3 has 15 amino acids. CDR3 sequence: CASGTITGENSPLHF. In DNA form, the CDR3 reads TGTGCCAGCGGGACGATAACAGGAGAAAATTCACCCCTCCACTTT.

The chain has TRBV5-1 and TRBJ2-2; possibly TRBD2 for D (6 bases). Between the trimmed V and J ends, which lost 0 bases and 0 bases, there was a span of 9 bases. This CDR3 is built from 16 residues. Germline CDR1 SGHRS, CDR2 YFSETQ. CDR3 sequence (DNA): TGCGCCAGCAGCTTGGTGGGAGGTTCGAACACCGGGGAGCTGTTTTTT. Residues: CASSLVGGSNTGELFF. Combining the CDR3 with reference TRBV5-1 and TRBJ2-2 gives the whole variable domain KAGVTQTPRYLIKTRGQQVTLSCSPISGHRSVSWYQQTPGQGLQFLFEYFSETQRNKGNFPGRFSGRQFSNSRSEMNVSTLELGDSALYLCASSLVGGSNTGELFFGEGSRLTVL.

The chain combines TRBV10-3 with TRBJ2-5, with D possibly TRBD1 on 5 matching bases. Per germline, CDR1 ENHRY and CDR2 SYGVKD. There are 14 residues in the CDR3. The V gene lost 6 bases and the J gene lost 5 bases, with 16 bases spanning the gap. The CDR3 DNA reads as TGTGCCATCAGGCCAGGGATAAGAGTTGAGACCCAGTACTTC. Amino acid sequence: CAIRPGIRVETQYF.

The gene calls are TRBV6-1 and TRBJ1-1; D is unclear. CDR3 length: 12 residues. Germline lookup yields CDR1 MNHNS and CDR2 SASEGT. V was cut by 10 bases and J by 6 bases, with 15 bases left in between. The CDR3 region has the DNA TGTGCCACAGGACTGAGAATCCCTGAAGCTTTCTTT. Translation: CATGLRIPEAFF.

The chain couples TRBV3-1 to TRBJ2-3, with 9 bases aligning to TRBD1. V dropped 2 bases and J dropped 3; count of bases not matched to a gene: 3. The CDR3 length is 15 residues. CDR1 and CDR2 from the germline V gene are LGHDT and YNNKEL (reference sequence). CDR3 amino acids: CASSQPGQGTDTQYF. CDR3 bases: TGTGCCAGCAGCCAACCGGGACAGGGAACAGATACGCAGTATTTT.

This clonotype came up many times. The J gene is TRBJ2-1, the V gene TRBV19, with TRBD1 matching 7 bases. J gave up 7 bases and V 4 bases, and 4 bases lay outside the gene matches. Germline CDR1 LNHDA, CDR2 SQIVND (reference sequence). This CDR3 comprises 13 residues. The CDR3, as DNA: TGTGCCAGTAGTAGGGTGGGACAGAATGAGCAGTTCTTC. Its translation is CASSRVGQNEQFF.

There are a few counts of this clonotype. The J gene is TRBJ2-6, the V gene TRBV2; D is unclear. In germline, CDR1 is SNHLY, CDR2 FYNNEI. Trimming removed 5 bases from V and 0 bases from J, with 11 bases in between. CDR3 length: 16 residues. The DNA of the CDR3 is TGTGCCAGCAGTCCCAGGTGGAGCTCTGGGGCCAACGTCCTGACTTTC. Residues: CASSPRWSSGANVLTF.

This chain links TRBV6-4 with TRBJ1-1; D unclear. Germline V CDR1 and CDR2: MRHNA, SNTAGT. The length of the CDR3 is 13 residues. The V gene lost 4 bases and the J gene lost 1 base, with 7 bases spanning the gap. The DNA of the CDR3 is TGTGCCAGCAGTGCCCGCAAGAACACTGAAGCTTTCTTT. Encoded protein: CASSARKNTEAFF.

The chain carries TRBV9 and TRBJ2-7, with D possibly TRBD1 on 5 matching bases. The germline V gene encodes CDR1 SGDLS and CDR2 YYNGEE. Trimming took off 0 bases at V and 3 bases at J, with 16 bases between the two ends. CDR3 size: 16 residues. The CDR3 protein is CASSVAEQGADYEQYV. The CDR3 coding sequence is TGTGCCAGCAGCGTAGCCGAGCAGGGCGCGGACTACGAGCAGTACGTC.

The genes are TRBV12-3 or TRBV12-4 and TRBJ1-2, with D hard to call. The CDR3 has 12 residues. Trimming left V 4 bases short and J 4 bases short, with 7 bases between. The CDR3, as DNA: TGTGCCAGCAGTTCGTCAGGCTATGGCTACACCTTC. Amino acid sequence: CASSSSGYGYTF.